The 9 T cell receptor beta chains below come from one sample, sequenced in a study of blood T cell repertoires in COVID-19. Repertoires were generated with immunoSEQ multiplex PCR, while TCRdb's copy carries only in-frame clones and drops some. The sample consists of 50,000 to 55,000 clones, roughly 84% of them appearing once. Input material: peripheral blood. These receptors came from a man aged 45-65 years with active COVID-19.

V usage is TRBV11-2 and J usage is TRBJ2-2; D is uncertain. The CDR3 runs 13 residues. Germline CDR1 is SGHAT and CDR2 is FQNNGV. V lost 1 base and J 6 bases, leaving 6 bases between the germline ends. The CDR3 here is CASSLGYAGELFF. In nucleotides, the CDR3 is TGTGCCAGCAGCTTAGGCTACGCCGGGGAGCTGTTTTTT.

The chain carries TRBV7-2 and TRBJ1-5; 7 bases fit TRBD1. CDR3 size: 17 residues. Trimming took 2 bases from V and 5 from J; bases not matched to a gene: 12. The V gene's germline CDR1 is SGHTA and CDR2 FQGNSA. CDR3 coding DNA: TGTGCCAGCAGCTTACCTCGACAGGGCGAAAAATATCAGCCCCAGCATTTT. Protein sequence: CASSLPRQGEKYQPQHF.

The gene calls are TRBV6-5 and TRBJ1-1; 8 bases map to TRBD1. The junction had 4 bases not matched to a gene; V was cut back by 6 bases and J by 7 bases. CDR3 size: 12 residues. Germline V CDR1 and CDR2: MNHEY, SVGAGI. The CDR3 loop reads CASRDRALEAFF. The CDR3 nucleotides read TGTGCCAGCAGGGACAGGGCCCTTGAAGCTTTCTTT.

This clone was recorded a few times. The gene calls are TRBV11-2 and TRBJ1-2; weak D call: TRBD1 (6 bases). The CDR3 extends over 14 amino acids. Germline V gene sequence: CDR1 SGHAT, CDR2 FQNNGV. V lost 0 bases to trimming and J lost 3 bases, with 8 bases between them. The CDR3 DNA is TGTGCCAGCAGCTTAGATCACAGGGACTATGGCTACACCTTC. As protein: CASSLDHRDYGYTF. The whole variable domain, remainder taken from reference TRBV11-2 and TRBJ1-2, is EAGVAQSPRYKIIEKRQSVAFWCNPISGHATLYWYQQILGQGPKLLIQFQNNGVVDDSQLPKDRFSAERLKGVDSTLKIQPAKLEDSAVYLCASSLDHRDYGYTFGSGTRLTVV.

CDR3 loop: CASSLGGGPGTDTQYF. CDR3 nucleotide sequence: TGCGCCAGCAGCTTGGGGGGAGGGCCGGGCACAGATACGCAGTATTTT. The chain combines TRBV5-1 with TRBJ2-3; 7 bases are shared with TRBD2. Unmatched junction bases numbered 5, after V lost 0 bases and J lost 1 base. Germline CDR1 reads SGHRS; CDR2 reads YFSETQ. This CDR3 spans 16 amino acids.

This clone was recorded only once. This chain joins TRBV6-2 or TRBV6-3 and TRBJ2-7; TRBD1 matches at 7 bases. Germline CDR1 reads MNHEY; CDR2 reads SVGEGT. The CDR3 has 14 amino acids. The V segment lost 5 bases and the J segment 3 bases; nucleotides outside the gene matches: 7. The CDR3: CASSTRTGFYEQYF. In nucleotides, the CDR3 is TGTGCCAGCAGTACTCGGACAGGTTTCTACGAGCAGTACTTC.

The chain couples TRBV11-2 to TRBJ2-1; the D is unclear. CDR1 and CDR2 from the germline V gene are SGHAT and FQNNGV. CDR3 length: 11 amino acids. V was cut by 1 base and J by 9 bases, with 4 bases left in between. DNA for the CDR3: TGTGCCAGCAGCTTAGCAGGTGAGCAGTTCTTC. Its protein product is CASSLAGEQFF.

This sequence joins TRBV20-1 and TRBJ1-2; D is unresolved. Per germline, CDR1 DFQATT and CDR2 SNEGSKA (reference sequence). Trimming pared 5 bases from V and 6 bases from J, leaving 7 bases between. The CDR3 totals 10 residues. The CDR3 sequence: CSAWRNGYTF. For the CDR3, the DNA is TGCAGTGCTTGGAGAAATGGCTACACCTTC.

Here the CDR3 reads CASSFKQNSYEQYF. The CDR3 DNA sequence: TGTGCCAGCAGTTTTAAACAGAACTCCTACGAGCAGTACTTC. V and J are TRBV27 and TRBJ2-7, with D unresolved. Trimming cost V 3 bases and J 0 bases, with 9 bases left between them. The germline V gene has CDR1 MNHEY and CDR2 SMNVEV (reference sequence). CDR3 length: 14 residues.